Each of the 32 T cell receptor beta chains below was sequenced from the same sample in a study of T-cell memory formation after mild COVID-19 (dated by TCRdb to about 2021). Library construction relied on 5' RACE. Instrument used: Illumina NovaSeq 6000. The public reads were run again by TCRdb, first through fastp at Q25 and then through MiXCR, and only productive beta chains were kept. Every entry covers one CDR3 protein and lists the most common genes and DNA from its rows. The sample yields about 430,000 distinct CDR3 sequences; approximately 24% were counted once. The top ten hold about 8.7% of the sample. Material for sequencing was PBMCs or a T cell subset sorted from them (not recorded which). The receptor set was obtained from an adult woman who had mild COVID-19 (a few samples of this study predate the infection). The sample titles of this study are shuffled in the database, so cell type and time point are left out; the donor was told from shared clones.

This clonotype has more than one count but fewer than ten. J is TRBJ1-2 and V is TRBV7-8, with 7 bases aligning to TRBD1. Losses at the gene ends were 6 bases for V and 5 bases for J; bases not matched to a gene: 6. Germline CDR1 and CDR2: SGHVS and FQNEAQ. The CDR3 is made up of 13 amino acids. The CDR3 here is CASRLNRGYGYTF. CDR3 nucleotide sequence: TGTGCCAGCAGGCTGAACAGGGGATATGGCTACACCTTC.

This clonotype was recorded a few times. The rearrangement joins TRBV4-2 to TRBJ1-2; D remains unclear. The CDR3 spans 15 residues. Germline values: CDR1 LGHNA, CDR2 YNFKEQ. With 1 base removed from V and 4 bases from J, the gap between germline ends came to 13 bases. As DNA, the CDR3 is TGTGCCAGCAGCCAAGTCGGTCCGGCGGGCTATGGCTACACCTTC. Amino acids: CASSQVGPAGYGYTF.

DNA of the CDR3: TGCGCCAGCAGCTTGTTTGGGAGCGAGCAGTACTTC. It codes for CASSLFGSEQYF. The chain is built from TRBV5-1 and TRBJ2-7, with D perhaps matching TRBD2 (5 bases). The length of the CDR3 is 12 residues. V was cut by 1 base and J by 6 bases, with 8 bases left in between. Germline lookup yields CDR1 SGHRS and CDR2 YFSETQ.

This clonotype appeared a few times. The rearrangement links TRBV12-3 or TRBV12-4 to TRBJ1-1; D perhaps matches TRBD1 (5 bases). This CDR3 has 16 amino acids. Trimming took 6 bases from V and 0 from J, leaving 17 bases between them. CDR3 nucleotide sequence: TGTGCCAGCAGCCCCTCCCCGGGACGTATGAACACTGAAGCTTTCTTT. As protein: CASSPSPGRMNTEAFF.

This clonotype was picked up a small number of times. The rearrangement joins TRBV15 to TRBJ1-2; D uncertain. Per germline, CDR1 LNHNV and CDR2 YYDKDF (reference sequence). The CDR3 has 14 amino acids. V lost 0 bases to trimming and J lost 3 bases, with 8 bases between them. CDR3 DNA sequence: TGTGCCACCAGCAGAGATCGGGCAGACTATGGCTACACCTTC. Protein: CATSRDRADYGYTF.

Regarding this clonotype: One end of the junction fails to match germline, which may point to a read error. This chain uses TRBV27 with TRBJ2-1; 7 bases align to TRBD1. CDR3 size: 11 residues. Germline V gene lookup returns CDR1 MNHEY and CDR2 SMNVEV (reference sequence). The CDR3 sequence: CASSRGDSRIF. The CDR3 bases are TGTGCCAGCAGTCGTGGGGACAGTAGGATCTTC.

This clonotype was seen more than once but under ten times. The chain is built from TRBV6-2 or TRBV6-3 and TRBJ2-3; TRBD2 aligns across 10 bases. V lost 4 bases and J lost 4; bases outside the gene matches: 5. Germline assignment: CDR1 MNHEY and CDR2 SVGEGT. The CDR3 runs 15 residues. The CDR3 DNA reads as TGTGCCAGCAGTTGGACTAGCGGAAGTGCAGATACGCAGTATTTT. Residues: CASSWTSGSADTQYF.

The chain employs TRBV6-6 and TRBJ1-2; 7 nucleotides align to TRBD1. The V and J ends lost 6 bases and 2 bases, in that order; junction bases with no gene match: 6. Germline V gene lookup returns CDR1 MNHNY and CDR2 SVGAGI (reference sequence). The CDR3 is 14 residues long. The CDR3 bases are TGTGCCAGCAGCGATTCGGGACAGAACTATGGCTACACCTTC. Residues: CASSDSGQNYGYTF.

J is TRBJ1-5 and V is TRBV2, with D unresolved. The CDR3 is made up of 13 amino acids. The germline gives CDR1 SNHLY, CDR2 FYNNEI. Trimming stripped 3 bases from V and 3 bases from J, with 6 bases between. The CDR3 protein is CASSEDYNQPQHF. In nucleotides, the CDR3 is TGTGCCAGCAGTGAGGACTACAATCAGCCCCAGCATTTT.

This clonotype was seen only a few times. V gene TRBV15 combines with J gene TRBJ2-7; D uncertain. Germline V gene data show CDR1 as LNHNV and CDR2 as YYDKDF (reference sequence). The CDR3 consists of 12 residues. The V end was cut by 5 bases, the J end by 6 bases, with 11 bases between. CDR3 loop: CATSSRTGEQYF. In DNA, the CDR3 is TGTGCCACCAGCTCCCGGACCGGCGAGCAGTACTTC. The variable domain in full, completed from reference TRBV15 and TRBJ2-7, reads DAMVIQNPRYQVTQFGKPVTLSCSQTLNHNVMYWYQQKSSQAPKLLFHYYDKDFNNEADTPDNFQSRRPNTSFCFLDIRSPGLGDTAMYLCATSSRTGEQYFGPGTRLTVT.

This CDR3 reads CATEWGGSPGEAFF. In nucleotides, the CDR3 is TGTGCCACCGAATGGGGAGGAAGCCCCGGAGAAGCTTTCTTT. The rearrangement uses TRBV24-1 and TRBJ1-1; D is ambiguous. The CDR3 contains 14 residues. From germline, CDR1 is KGHDR and CDR2 SFDVKD. Trimming shortened V by 9 bases and J by 8 bases, and 21 bases separated the two germline ends.

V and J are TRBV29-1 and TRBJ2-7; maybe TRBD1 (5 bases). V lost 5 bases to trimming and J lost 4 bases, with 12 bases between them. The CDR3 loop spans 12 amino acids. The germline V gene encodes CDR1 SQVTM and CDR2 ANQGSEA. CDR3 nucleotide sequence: TGCAGCGTTTCAGCAGGGAATTACGAGCAGTACTTC. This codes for CSVSAGNYEQYF.

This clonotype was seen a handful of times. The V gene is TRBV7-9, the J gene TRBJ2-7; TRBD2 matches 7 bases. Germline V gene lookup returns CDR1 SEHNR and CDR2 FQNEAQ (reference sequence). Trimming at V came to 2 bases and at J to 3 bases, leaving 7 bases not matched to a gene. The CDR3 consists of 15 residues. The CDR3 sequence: CASSLWGAGDYEQYF. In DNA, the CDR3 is TGTGCCAGCAGCTTATGGGGCGCGGGGGACTACGAGCAGTACTTC.

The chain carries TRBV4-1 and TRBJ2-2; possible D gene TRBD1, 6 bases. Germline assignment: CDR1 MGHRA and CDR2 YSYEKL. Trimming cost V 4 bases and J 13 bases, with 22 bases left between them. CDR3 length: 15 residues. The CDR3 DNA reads TGCGCCAGCAGCCGGCTGCAGGGACACCGGGGTGGGCTGTTTTTT. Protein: CASSRLQGHRGGLFF.

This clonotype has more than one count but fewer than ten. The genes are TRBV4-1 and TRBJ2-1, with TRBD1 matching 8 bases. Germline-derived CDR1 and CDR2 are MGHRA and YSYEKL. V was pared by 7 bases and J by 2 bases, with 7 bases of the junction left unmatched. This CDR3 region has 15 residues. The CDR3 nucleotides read TGCGCCAGCAAGGATCAGGGGGCTACCTACAATGAGCAGTTCTTC. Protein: CASKDQGATYNEQFF.

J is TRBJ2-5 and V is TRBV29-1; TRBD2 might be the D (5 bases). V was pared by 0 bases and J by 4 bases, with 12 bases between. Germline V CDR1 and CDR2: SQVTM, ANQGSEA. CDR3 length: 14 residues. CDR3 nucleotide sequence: TGCAGCGTTGAAGATAGCAGGCGGGTAGAGACCCAGTACTTC. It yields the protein CSVEDSRRVETQYF.

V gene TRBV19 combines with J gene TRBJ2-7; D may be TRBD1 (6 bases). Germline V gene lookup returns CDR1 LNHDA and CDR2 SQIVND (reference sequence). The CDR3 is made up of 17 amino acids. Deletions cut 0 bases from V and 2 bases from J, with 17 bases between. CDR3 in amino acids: CASSIEDPGVGPYEQYF. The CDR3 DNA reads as TGTGCCAGTAGTATAGAAGATCCAGGGGTAGGGCCCTACGAGCAGTACTTC.

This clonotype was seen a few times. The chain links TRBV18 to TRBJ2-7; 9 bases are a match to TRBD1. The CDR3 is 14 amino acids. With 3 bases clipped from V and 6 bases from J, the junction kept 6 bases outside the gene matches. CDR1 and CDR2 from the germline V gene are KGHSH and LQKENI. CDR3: CASSPGQGTSEQYF. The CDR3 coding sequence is TGTGCCAGCTCACCGGGACAGGGTACTAGCGAGCAGTACTTC.

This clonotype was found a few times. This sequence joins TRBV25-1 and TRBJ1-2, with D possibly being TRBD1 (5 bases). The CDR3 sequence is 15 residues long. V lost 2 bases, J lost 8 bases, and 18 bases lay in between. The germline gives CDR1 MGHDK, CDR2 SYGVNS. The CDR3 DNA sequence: TGTGCCAGCAGTGAACTTGGCAGGGAGTCTGTCGGCTACACCTTC. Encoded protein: CASSELGRESVGYTF.

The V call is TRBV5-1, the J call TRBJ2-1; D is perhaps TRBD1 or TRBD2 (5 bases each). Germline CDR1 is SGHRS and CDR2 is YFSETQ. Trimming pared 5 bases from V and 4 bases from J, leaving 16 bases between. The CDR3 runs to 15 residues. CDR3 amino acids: CASRRGDGRYNEQFF. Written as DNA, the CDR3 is TGCGCCAGCAGAAGAGGGGATGGGCGATACAATGAGCAGTTCTTC.

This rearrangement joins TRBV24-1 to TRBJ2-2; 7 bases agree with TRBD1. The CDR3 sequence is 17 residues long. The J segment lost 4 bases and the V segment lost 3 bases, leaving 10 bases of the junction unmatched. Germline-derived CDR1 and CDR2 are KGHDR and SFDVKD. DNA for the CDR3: TGTGCCACCAGTGATCTGGGACAGCCAGCGAGCACCGGGGAGCTGTTTTTT. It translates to CATSDLGQPASTGELFF.

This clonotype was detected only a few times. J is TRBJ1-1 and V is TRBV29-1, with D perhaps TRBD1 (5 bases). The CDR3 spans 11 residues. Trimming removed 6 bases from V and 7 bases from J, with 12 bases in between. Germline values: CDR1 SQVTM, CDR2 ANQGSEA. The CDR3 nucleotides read TGCAGCGTGTCAGGGAATATTGAAGCTTTCTTT. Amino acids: CSVSGNIEAFF.

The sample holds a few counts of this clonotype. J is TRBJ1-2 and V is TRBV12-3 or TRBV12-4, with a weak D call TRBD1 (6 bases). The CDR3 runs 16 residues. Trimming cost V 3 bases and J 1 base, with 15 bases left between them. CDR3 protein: CASSLSGGGFNYGYTF. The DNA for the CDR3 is TGTGCCAGCAGTTTGTCCGGGGGCGGTTTTAACTATGGCTACACCTTC.

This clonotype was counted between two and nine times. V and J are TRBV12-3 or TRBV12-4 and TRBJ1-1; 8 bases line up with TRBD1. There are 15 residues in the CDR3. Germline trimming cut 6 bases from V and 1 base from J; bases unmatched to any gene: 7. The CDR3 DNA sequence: TGTGCCAGCAGCCAACGGACAGGGCAGAACACTGAAGCTTTCTTT. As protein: CASSQRTGQNTEAFF.

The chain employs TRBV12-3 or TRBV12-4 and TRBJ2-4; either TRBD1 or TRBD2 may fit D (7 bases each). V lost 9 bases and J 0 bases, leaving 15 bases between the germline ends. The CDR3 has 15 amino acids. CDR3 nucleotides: TGTGCCAGTCCAGGGGGGGGTTTAGCCAAAAACATTCAGTACTTC. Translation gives CASPGGGLAKNIQYF.

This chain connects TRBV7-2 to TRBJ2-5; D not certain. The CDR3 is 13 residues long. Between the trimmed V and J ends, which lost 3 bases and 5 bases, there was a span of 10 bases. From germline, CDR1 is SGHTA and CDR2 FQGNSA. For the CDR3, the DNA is TGTGCCAGCAGCTTCTTTCTCGAGGAGACCCAGTACTTC. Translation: CASSFFLEETQYF.

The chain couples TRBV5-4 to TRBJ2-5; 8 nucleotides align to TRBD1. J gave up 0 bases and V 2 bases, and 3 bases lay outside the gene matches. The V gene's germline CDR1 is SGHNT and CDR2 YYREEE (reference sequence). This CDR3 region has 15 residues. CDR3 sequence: CASSFSGGNQETQYF. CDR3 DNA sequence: TGTGCCAGCAGCTTTTCAGGGGGCAACCAAGAGACCCAGTACTTC.

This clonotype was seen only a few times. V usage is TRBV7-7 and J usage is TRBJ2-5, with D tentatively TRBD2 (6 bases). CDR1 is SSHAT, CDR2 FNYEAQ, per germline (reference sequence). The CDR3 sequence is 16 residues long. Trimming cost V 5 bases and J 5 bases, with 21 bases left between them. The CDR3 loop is CASSPSYGTPRETQYF. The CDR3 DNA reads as TGTGCCAGCAGCCCCTCCTACGGGACTCCACGGGAGACCCAGTACTTC. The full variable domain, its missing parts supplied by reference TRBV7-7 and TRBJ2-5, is GAGVSQSPRYKVTKRGQDVTLRCDPISSHATLYWYQQALGQGPEFLTYFNYEAQPDKSGLPSDRFSAERPEGSISTLTIQRTEQRDSAMYRCASSPSYGTPRETQYFGPGTRLLVL.

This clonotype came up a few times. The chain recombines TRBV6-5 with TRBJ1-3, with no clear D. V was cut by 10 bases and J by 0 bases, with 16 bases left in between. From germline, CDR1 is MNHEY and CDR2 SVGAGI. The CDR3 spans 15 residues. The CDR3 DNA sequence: TGTGCCACATCCCTCTACAGTCACTCTGGAAACACCATATATTTT. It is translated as CATSLYSHSGNTIYF.

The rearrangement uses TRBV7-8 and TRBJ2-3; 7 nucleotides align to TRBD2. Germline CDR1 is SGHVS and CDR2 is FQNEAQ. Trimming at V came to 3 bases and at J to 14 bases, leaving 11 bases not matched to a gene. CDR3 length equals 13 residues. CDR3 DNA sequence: TGTGCCAGCAGCTTCGGACTAGGCCCACCAGCGTATTTT. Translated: CASSFGLGPPAYF.

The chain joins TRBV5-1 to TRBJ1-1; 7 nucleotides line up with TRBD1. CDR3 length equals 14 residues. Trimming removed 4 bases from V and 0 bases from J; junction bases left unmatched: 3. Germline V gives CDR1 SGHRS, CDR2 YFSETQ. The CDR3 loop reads CASSGGQMNTEAFF. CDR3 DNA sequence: TGCGCCAGCAGCGGGGGACAGATGAACACTGAAGCTTTCTTT.

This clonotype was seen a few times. The CDR3 sequence: CASSADGYGYTF. CDR3 in DNA: TGTGCCAGCAGTGCTGACGGATATGGCTACACCTTC. V gene TRBV12-3 or TRBV12-4 combines with J gene TRBJ1-2; no definite D call. V gave up 5 bases and J gave up 5 bases, with 9 bases separating them. This CDR3 is 12 amino acids long.